These 29 T cell receptor beta chains share one sample of origin, sequenced in a study of cytomegalovirus exposure and HLA in healthy donors. Vbeta (60) and Jbeta (13) primers were used in the PCR. The table came from immunoSEQ multiplex PCR; TCRdb's copy has only in-frame clones and leaves some out. The data contain fewer than 200,000 clones, under 90% of them singletons. Sample: PBMCs. The receptors stem from a man aged 25 to 40 in good health and CMV-seronegative.

V is TRBV5-4 and J is TRBJ1-4; D remains unclear. This CDR3 comprises 13 residues. The V gene's germline CDR1 is SGHNT and CDR2 YYREEE (reference sequence). Trimming removed 0 bases at V and 8 bases at J, with 8 bases between. CDR3: CASSLDGLEKLFF. CDR3 nucleotides: TGTGCCAGCAGCTTGGACGGGTTGGAAAAACTGTTTTTT.

The rearrangement uses TRBV10-3 and TRBJ2-1, with 8 nucleotides matching TRBD2. Per germline, CDR1 ENHRY and CDR2 SYGVKD. J gave up 9 bases and V 6 bases, and 13 bases lay outside the gene matches. The CDR3 has 15 residues. The CDR3 coding sequence is TGTGCCATCAGCCTACTAGCGGTGGAGGAGGGTGAGCAGTTCTTC. Translated, it gives CAISLLAVEEGEQFF.

The rearrangement joins TRBV30 to TRBJ1-3; D gene uncertain. Trimming took 0 bases from V and 5 from J, leaving 5 bases between them. Per the germline V gene, CDR1 is GTSNPN and CDR2 is SVGIG (reference sequence). This CDR3 is 12 amino acids long. This CDR3 reads CAWSVSRNTIYF. The DNA for the CDR3 is TGTGCCTGGAGTGTATCTCGAAACACCATATATTTT.

V and J are TRBV7-3 and TRBJ1-1; D gene unclear. Germline assignment: CDR1 SGHTA and CDR2 FQGTGA. V shed 2 bases and J shed 0 bases, with 10 bases lying between them. The CDR3 is made up of 15 amino acids. The DNA of the CDR3 is TGTGCCAGCAGCTTAGGCGGTGATATGAACACTGAAGCTTTCTTT. Protein sequence: CASSLGGDMNTEAFF.

The rearrangement joins TRBV5-1 to TRBJ2-3; 15 bases fit TRBD2. The germline gives CDR1 SGHRS, CDR2 YFSETQ. V lost 5 bases to trimming and J lost 9 bases; unmatched junction nucleotides: 10. The CDR3 loop spans 16 amino acids. CDR3: CASSMRTSGGGETQYF. The CDR3 nucleotides read TGCGCCAGCAGTATGAGGACTAGCGGGGGGGGCGAAACGCAGTATTTT.

V and J are TRBV7-8 and TRBJ1-5, with TRBD1 identical over 8 bases. The V gene end was trimmed by 5 bases and the J gene end by 7 bases; junction bases not matched to a gene: 7. The CDR3 totals 14 residues. Germline V gene lookup returns CDR1 SGHVS and CDR2 FQNEAQ. This CDR3 reads CASSETGVNQPQHF. The CDR3 bases are TGTGCCAGCAGCGAGACAGGGGTTAACCAGCCCCAGCATTTT.

This chain uses TRBV5-1 with TRBJ1-1; tentatively, D is TRBD1 (6 bases). Germline values: CDR1 SGHRS, CDR2 YFSETQ. V was clipped by 0 bases and J by 0 bases, with 15 bases between them. The CDR3 loop spans 17 amino acids. CDR3 bases: TGCGCCAGCAGCTTGGCCTTCGGACAGCTCTTGAACACTGAAGCTTTCTTT. Translation: CASSLAFGQLLNTEAFF. Based on the CDR3 plus reference TRBV5-1 and TRBJ1-1, the full variable domain is KAGVTQTPRYLIKTRGQQVTLSCSPISGHRSVSWYQQTPGQGLQFLFEYFSETQRNKGNFPGRFSGRQFSNSRSEMNVSTLELGDSALYLCASSLAFGQLLNTEAFFGQGTRLTVV.

The V gene is TRBV7-3, the J gene TRBJ2-1, with 8 bases matching TRBD2. V shed 2 bases and J 8 bases; nucleotides not matched to a gene: 2. The CDR3 length is 13 residues. Germline V gene lookup returns CDR1 SGHTA and CDR2 FQGTGA. In DNA form, the CDR3 reads TGTGCCAGCAGCTTACGGGGGGGAGATGAGCAGTTCTTC. Translating gives CASSLRGGDEQFF. Full variable domain (missing parts from reference TRBV7-3 and TRBJ2-1): GAGVSQTPSNKVTEKGKYVELRCDPISGHTALYWYRQSLGQGPEFLIYFQGTGAADDSGLPNDRFFAVRPEGSVSTLKIQRTERGDSAVYLCASSLRGGDEQFFGPGTRLTVL.

This sequence joins TRBV27 and TRBJ2-1; D not resolved. CDR3 length: 16 amino acids. V was clipped by 3 bases and J by 0 bases, with 12 bases between them. CDR1 is MNHEY and CDR2 is SMNVEV in the germline V gene (reference sequence). CDR3 sequence reads: CASSLRLPDSYNEQFF. Written as DNA, the CDR3 is TGTGCCAGCAGTTTGCGGCTACCCGACTCCTACAATGAGCAGTTCTTC.

This chain uses TRBV7-9 with TRBJ1-1; D unresolved. Germline V gives CDR1 SEHNR, CDR2 FQNEAQ (reference sequence). Trimming removed 5 bases at V and 0 bases at J, with 7 bases between. The CDR3 spans 13 residues. CDR3 nucleotide sequence: TGTGCCAGCAGCCCCCCAATGAACACTGAAGCTTTCTTT. This encodes CASSPPMNTEAFF.

Notes on this clone: The CDR3 does not close with the conserved phenylalanine or tryptophan, likely indicating a read error. The CDR3 loop reads CASSLIAGQNSPLHS. In DNA form, the CDR3 reads TGTGCCAGCAGTTTGATCGCGGGACAGAATTCACCCCTCCACTCT. V is TRBV27 and J is TRBJ1-6; 7 bases are shared with TRBD1. CDR1 is MNHEY and CDR2 is SMNVEV in the germline V gene (reference sequence). Losses at the gene ends were 3 bases for V and 7 bases for J; bases not matched to a gene: 6. The CDR3 runs 15 residues.

The chain uses TRBV6-5 and TRBJ2-1, with TRBD1 matching 7 bases. Germline V gene data show CDR1 as MNHEY and CDR2 as SVGAGI. Losses at the gene ends were 6 bases for V and 6 bases for J; bases not matched to a gene: 11. The CDR3 sequence is 15 residues long. CDR3 DNA sequence: TGTGCCAGCAGACTCGACAGGGTCTCCACCAATGAGCAGTTCTTC. Amino acid sequence: CASRLDRVSTNEQFF.

The chain joins TRBV29-1 to TRBJ1-1; a possible D gene is TRBD1 (5 bases). V lost 3 bases and J 4 bases, leaving 12 bases between the germline ends. The CDR3 totals 13 residues. The germline V gene has CDR1 SQVTM and CDR2 ANQGSEA. The CDR3 is CSVESGGSTEAFF. The CDR3 DNA reads TGCAGCGTTGAGAGCGGGGGGAGCACTGAAGCTTTCTTT.

The chain carries TRBV28 and TRBJ1-2, with a weak D call TRBD1 (5 bases). The germline gives CDR1 MDHEN, CDR2 SYDVKM. The CDR3 runs 11 residues. The germline V and J ends were trimmed by 7 bases and 4 bases, with 7 bases remaining between them. For the CDR3, the DNA is TGTGCCAGCACCCAGGGCTATGGCTACACCTTC. Amino acids: CASTQGYGYTF.

The CDR3 DNA sequence: TGTGCCAGCAGCCCGGAGTACACTGAAGCTTTCTTT. Amino acids: CASSPEYTEAFF. V usage is TRBV7-9 and J usage is TRBJ1-1; D is uncertain. Germline V gene sequence: CDR1 SEHNR, CDR2 FQNEAQ (reference sequence). Trimming took off 5 bases at V and 3 bases at J, with 7 bases between the two ends. CDR3 length equals 12 residues. Supplemented by reference TRBV7-9 and TRBJ1-1, the full variable domain reads DTGVSQNPRHKITKRGQNVTFRCDPISEHNRLYWYRQTLGQGPEFLTYFQNEAQLEKSRLLSDRFSAERPKGSFSTLEIQRTEQGDSAMYLCASSPEYTEAFFGQGTRLTVV.

The chain recombines TRBV18 with TRBJ1-3; D perhaps matches TRBD1 (6 bases). The germline V and J ends were trimmed by 4 bases and 1 base, with 14 bases remaining between them. This CDR3 has 16 residues. Germline-derived CDR1 and CDR2 are KGHSH and LQKENI. CDR3 sequence reads: CASSLRQVASGNTIYF. CDR3 sequence (DNA): TGTGCCAGCTCACTTCGACAGGTCGCATCTGGAAACACCATATATTTT.

The DNA of the CDR3 is TGCAGCGTTGAAGTAACAGGGGAACCTAATCAGCCCCAGCATTTT. It specifies CSVEVTGEPNQPQHF. V and J are TRBV29-1 and TRBJ1-5; TRBD1 agrees at 7 bases. Germline values: CDR1 SQVTM, CDR2 ANQGSEA. Trimming cost V 1 base and J 4 bases; bases outside gene matches: 7. This CDR3 has 15 amino acids.

V usage is TRBV9 and J usage is TRBJ1-1; perhaps TRBD1 as D (5 bases). V was trimmed by 0 bases and J by 6 bases, leaving 12 bases between them. The CDR3 is 14 amino acids. The germline CDR1 and CDR2 sequences are SGDLS and YYNGEE. In DNA form, the CDR3 reads TGTGCCAGCAGCGTAGAATTAGCAGGGTCTGAAGCTTTCTTT. It encodes CASSVELAGSEAFF.

This clone was observed once. V usage is TRBV18 and J usage is TRBJ2-5; 11 bases align to TRBD2. Trimming cost V 2 bases and J 5 bases; bases outside gene matches: 16. The CDR3 has 19 amino acids. Germline assignment: CDR1 KGHSH and CDR2 LQKENI. The CDR3 reads CASSPEGLAGGNYLETQYF. In DNA, the CDR3 is TGTGCCAGCTCACCAGAGGGGCTAGCGGGAGGAAATTATTTGGAGACCCAGTACTTC.

This clone turned up a few times. One end of the junction does not line up with germline, which may come from a read error. The chain recombines TRBV7-9 with TRBJ1-1; D possibly corresponds to TRBD1 (5 bases). The CDR3 spans 15 residues. In germline, CDR1 is SEHNR, CDR2 FQNEAQ (reference sequence). The CDR3 sequence: CSSSLGGGRDTEAFF. The CDR3 DNA sequence: TGTTCCAGCAGCTTAGGCGGGGGTAGGGACACTGAAGCTTTCTTT.

J is TRBJ2-3 and V is TRBV10-3; perhaps TRBD1 as D (5 bases). In germline, CDR1 is ENHRY, CDR2 SYGVKD. V lost 4 bases and J 3 bases, leaving 26 bases between the germline ends. There are 19 residues in the CDR3. In nucleotides, the CDR3 is TGTGCCATCAGTGGAGTCTCCCGAAGGGGCTCAGTAAGGACAGATACGCAGTATTTT. Translated: CAISGVSRRGSVRTDTQYF.

This clone was observed a few times. The V and J genes are TRBV28 and TRBJ1-5; 8 bases agree with TRBD1. The CDR3 runs 15 residues. Germline values: CDR1 MDHEN, CDR2 SYDVKM. V trimming: 4 bases; J trimming: 4 bases; junction bases outside the gene matches: 6. CDR3 sequence: CASSSADRGNQPQHF. CDR3 DNA sequence: TGTGCCAGCAGTTCCGCCGACAGGGGAAATCAGCCCCAGCATTTT.

This clone came up once. This rearrangement joins TRBV19 to TRBJ2-5; the D gene is possibly TRBD2 (5 bases). Germline V gene sequence: CDR1 LNHDA, CDR2 SQIVND (reference sequence). CDR3 length: 15 amino acids. V lost 4 bases to trimming and J lost 1 base, with 13 bases between them. In DNA form, the CDR3 reads TGTGCCAGTAGTAACCCAGGACTGATCCAAGAGACCCAGTACTTC. It specifies CASSNPGLIQETQYF.

To note about this clone: At one boundary the junction diverges from the germline segment, which might be a read error. The rearrangement links TRBV7-9 to TRBJ2-1, with 7 bases aligning to TRBD1. This CDR3 spans 18 amino acids. Germline V gene lookup returns CDR1 SEHNR and CDR2 FQNEAQ (reference sequence). The CDR3 loop reads CSSSSTGVGTRSYNEQFF. For the CDR3, the DNA is TGTTCCAGCAGCTCAACAGGGGTGGGGACACGATCATACAATGAGCAGTTCTTC.

The chain links TRBV11-2 to TRBJ2-3, with 8 bases aligning to TRBD1. The J segment lost 4 bases and the V segment lost 7 bases, leaving 10 bases of the junction unmatched. This CDR3 contains 15 residues. Germline values: CDR1 SGHAT, CDR2 FQNNGV. DNA of the CDR3: TGTGCCAGCAACGGACAGGGAACCCTCTCAGATACGCAGTATTTT. Translating it yields CASNGQGTLSDTQYF.

This sequence joins TRBV4-3 and TRBJ2-2, with D maybe TRBD2 (7 bases). Trimming shortened V by 1 base and J by 6 bases, and 9 bases separated the two germline ends. The CDR3 sequence is 14 residues long. Germline CDR1 LGHNA, CDR2 YSLEER. The CDR3, as DNA: TGCGCCAGCAGCCAAGGGGGGGGGCCCGGGGAGCTGTTTTTT. Amino acid sequence: CASSQGGGPGELFF.

The CDR3 DNA reads TGTGCCTGGAGGTACAGCGGTCAAGAGACCCAGTACTTC. Protein sequence: CAWRYSGQETQYF. The chain recombines TRBV30 with TRBJ2-5; D may be TRBD2 (5 bases). Per the germline V gene, CDR1 is GTSNPN and CDR2 is SVGIG (reference sequence). The CDR3 covers 13 residues. Trimming left V 3 bases short and J 2 bases short, with 10 bases between.

V usage is TRBV19 and J usage is TRBJ1-1; no definite D call. The CDR3 loop spans 12 amino acids. CDR1 is LNHDA, CDR2 SQIVND, per germline (reference sequence). The germline V and J ends were trimmed by 7 bases and 6 bases, with 12 bases remaining between them. The CDR3 sequence is CASNDGGPEAFF. The CDR3 nucleotides are TGTGCCAGTAACGACGGAGGCCCTGAAGCTTTCTTT.

The rearrangement links TRBV6-1 to TRBJ2-6, with no clear D. Germline V gives CDR1 MNHNS, CDR2 SASEGT. This CDR3 is 13 amino acids long. With 5 bases removed from V and 12 bases from J, the gap between germline ends came to 14 bases. DNA for the CDR3: TGTGCCAGCAGTTCCCGGTTGGGCGTCGTCCTGACTTTC. Translated: CASSSRLGVVLTF.